A selection of T cell receptor beta chains follows, all from one sample in a study of blood T cell repertoires in COVID-19. Sequencing used immunoSEQ multiplex PCR; TCRdb keeps in-frame clones, though not all of them. The sample lists approximately 220,000 clones, about four fifths occurring once. The sequenced material came from peripheral blood. The receptors here all came from a woman aged 45 to 65 with acute or convalescent COVID-19. Each CDR3 is given with its conserved first and last residue. D genes are given only for firm matches. Size values are once, few and many counts, or a class for expanded clones, and some rows have none.

-	TRBV19	-	TRBJ2-3	CASSIPGSMGYTQYF	TGTGCCAGTAGTATACCGGGATCTATGGGGTATACGCAGTATTTT
once	TRBV19	TRBD2	TRBJ2-3	CASSWGTSGTQYF	TGTGCCAGTAGCTGGGGTACTAGCGGTACGCAGTATTTT
-	TRBV27	-	TRBJ2-3	CASSFETGSGTDTQYF	TGTGCCAGCAGTTTTGAGACGGGATCAGGCACAGATACGCAGTATTTT
-	TRBV19	-	TRBJ2-2	CASMEDANTGELFF	TGTGCCAGTATGGAGGACGCGAACACCGGGGAGCTGTTTTTT
once	TRBV5-8	-	TRBJ1-1	CASSLTGLNTEAFF	TGTGCCAGCAGCTTGACAGGGCTGAACACTGAAGCTTTCTTT
once	TRBV7-2	-	TRBJ2-7	CASSSRGSVTESTYEQYF	TGTGCCAGCAGCTCTAGAGGGAGCGTTACGGAGTCCACCTACGAGCAGTACTTC
-	TRBV5-4	-	TRBJ2-7	CASSSGLEQYF	TGTGCCAGCAGCTCGGGGTTGGAGCAGTACTTC
-	TRBV19	-	TRBJ2-1	CASSPQGLQSRNEQFF	TGTGCCAGTAGTCCTCAGGGACTCCAGTCAAGGAATGAGCAGTTCTTC
once	TRBV3-1/TRBV3-2	-	TRBJ2-7	CASSPGQLASHEQYF	TGTGCCAGCAGCCCCGGACAGCTGGCTAGCCACGAGCAGTACTTC
few	TRBV18	TRBD2	TRBJ2-1	CASSPQGERERHEQFF	TGTGCCAGCTCACCTCAAGGGGAGCGGGAGAGGCATGAGCAGTTCTTC
few	TRBV18	TRBD1	TRBJ2-7	CASSLPDRAETYEQYF	TGTGCCAGCTCTCTGCCAGACAGGGCAGAAACCTACGAGCAGTACTTC
-	TRBV28	TRBD1	TRBJ2-5	CASSLQGDRDQETQYF	TGTGCCAGCAGTCTGCAAGGGGACAGGGACCAAGAGACCCAGTACTTC
-	TRBV27	-	TRBJ1-1	CASSLSGRRWNTEAFF	TGTGCCAGCAGTTTATCGGGCCGACGGTGGAACACTGAAGCTTTCTTT
-	TRBV7-2	TRBD1	TRBJ2-7	CASKTGTGGLEQYF	TGTGCCAGTAAGACCGGGACAGGGGGCCTCGAGCAGTACTTC
-	TRBV5-1	-	TRBJ1-1	CASSLEGATEAFF	TGCGCCAGCAGCTTGGAGGGAGCCACTGAAGCTTTCTTT
-	TRBV24-1	-	TRBJ2-2	CATSLGTGELFF	TGTGCCACCAGCCTCGGGACCGGGGAGCTGTTTTTT
-	TRBV21-1	-	TRBJ1-3	CASSPPTGTAGNTIYF	TGTGCCAGCAGCCCTCCGACCGGGACAGCCGGAAACACCATATATTTT
-	TRBV29-1	-	TRBJ2-3	CSVVTGSGVTDTQYF	TGCAGCGTGGTGACAGGGTCGGGGGTTACAGATACGCAGTATTTT
-	TRBV4-1	TRBD2	TRBJ2-2	CASSHPLGLAGGRVTGELFF	TGCGCCAGCAGCCATCCCCTCGGACTAGCGGGAGGGCGGGTCACCGGGGAGCTGTTTTTT
-	TRBV5-6	-	TRBJ2-3	CASNLLRVDTQYF	TGTGCCAGCAACCTCCTCCGGGTAGATACGCAGTATTTT
-	TRBV19	-	TRBJ1-2	CASSSFVGHRVGYTF	TGTGCCAGCTCCTCTTTCGTGGGACACCGCGTTGGCTACACCTTC
-	TRBV27	TRBD1	TRBJ2-2	CASSFGDRYTGELFF	TGTGCCAGCAGTTTCGGGGACAGATACACCGGGGAGCTGTTTTTT
-	TRBV5-4	-	TRBJ2-5	CASSLREAGLETQYF	TGTGCCAGCAGCTTGCGTGAGGCAGGGCTAGAGACCCAGTACTTC
-	TRBV7-3	TRBD2	TRBJ2-2	CASSLGGLAGVGELFF	TGTGCCAGCAGCTTAGGGGGACTAGCGGGAGTCGGGGAGCTGTTTTTT
-	TRBV11-2	-	TRBJ1-1	CASSLEAGVGTEAFF	TGTGCCAGCAGCTTAGAAGCAGGGGTGGGGACTGAAGCTTTCTTT